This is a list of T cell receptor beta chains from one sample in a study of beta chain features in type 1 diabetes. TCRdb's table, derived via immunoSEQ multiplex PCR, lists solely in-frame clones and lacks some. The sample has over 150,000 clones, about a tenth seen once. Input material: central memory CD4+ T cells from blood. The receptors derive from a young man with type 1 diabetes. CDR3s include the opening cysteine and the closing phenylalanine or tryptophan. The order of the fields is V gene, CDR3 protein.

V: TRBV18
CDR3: CASSPDAQVEQYF

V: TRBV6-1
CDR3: CASNPGTSGSGELFF

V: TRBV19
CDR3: CASSLIDRGLAFF

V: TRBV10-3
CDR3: CAISENSGTRRNLFF

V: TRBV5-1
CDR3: CASTPGLAGETQYF

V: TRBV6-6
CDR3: CASSLQGGSGANVLTF

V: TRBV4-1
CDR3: CASSYRGTGDLSNQPQHF

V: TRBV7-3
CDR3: CASSLGGREEQYF

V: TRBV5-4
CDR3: CASSLKAEEDQPQHF

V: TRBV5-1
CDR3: CASHSGFQETQYF

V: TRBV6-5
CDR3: CASKPGQGWNEQFF

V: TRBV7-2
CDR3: CASTETGFSAFF

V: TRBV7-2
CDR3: CASTSGTATYEQYF

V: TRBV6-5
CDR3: CASSRQGDQPQHF

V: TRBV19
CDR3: CASSTDWKETQYF

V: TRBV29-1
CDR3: CSVDVGSGLEQYF

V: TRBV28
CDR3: CASSSPPGVEELFF

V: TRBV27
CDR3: CASSSTGSQGQYF

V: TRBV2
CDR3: CASSASGGSYNEQFF

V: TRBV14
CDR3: CASSQDRDRPYNEQFF

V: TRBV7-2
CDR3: CASSFRASGSTDTQYF

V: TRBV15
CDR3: CATSRDSVRPAGNTIYF

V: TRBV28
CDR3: CASRTRQPQHF

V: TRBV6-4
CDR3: CASSQNGGLAFGEQFF

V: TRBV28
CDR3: CASSLLQGRTEAFF

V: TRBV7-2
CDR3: CASSGISANEQFF

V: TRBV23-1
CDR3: CASRFRTGGLGRETQYF

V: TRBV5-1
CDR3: CASSSLGQLQETQYF

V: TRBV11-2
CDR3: CASSFSAGGGTDTQYF

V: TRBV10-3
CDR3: CAITRTGRVSEAFF

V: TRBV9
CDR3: CASSPGTGTTYGYTF

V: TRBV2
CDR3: CASSLWDRSYEQYF

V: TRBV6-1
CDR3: CASSESTVTGEQFF

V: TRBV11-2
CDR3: CASGSSGSADTQYF

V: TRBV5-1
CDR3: CASSSIGHQSGYTF

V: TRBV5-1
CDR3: CASSLVPSGGTDTQYF

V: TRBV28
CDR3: CASSETGTNTEAFF

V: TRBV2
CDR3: CASNGEHYGYTF

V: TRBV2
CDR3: CASTRDYQETQYF

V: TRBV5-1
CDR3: CASSLLGSQETQYF

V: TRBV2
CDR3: CASDRGQWDNEQFF

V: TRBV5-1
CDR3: CASSREAEQFF

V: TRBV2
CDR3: CASRPLAGGHEQYF